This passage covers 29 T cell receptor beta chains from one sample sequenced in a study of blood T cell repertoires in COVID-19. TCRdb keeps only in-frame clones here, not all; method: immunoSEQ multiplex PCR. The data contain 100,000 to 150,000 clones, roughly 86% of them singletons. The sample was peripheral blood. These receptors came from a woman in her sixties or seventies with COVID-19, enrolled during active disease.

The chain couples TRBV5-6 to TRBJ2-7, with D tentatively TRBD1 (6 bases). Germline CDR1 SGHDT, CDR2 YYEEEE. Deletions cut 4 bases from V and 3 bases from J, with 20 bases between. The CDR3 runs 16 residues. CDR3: CASSLGRSGRGYEQYF. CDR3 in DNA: TGTGCCAGCAGCCTGGGGCGCTCCGGCAGGGGCTACGAGCAGTACTTC.

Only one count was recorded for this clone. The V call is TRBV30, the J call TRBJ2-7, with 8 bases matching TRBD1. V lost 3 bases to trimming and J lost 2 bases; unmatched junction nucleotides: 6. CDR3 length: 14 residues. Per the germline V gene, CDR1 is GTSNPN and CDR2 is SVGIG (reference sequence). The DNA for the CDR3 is TGTGCCTGGAGCCCGGGACAGGTGGCCTACGAGCAGTACTTC. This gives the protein CAWSPGQVAYEQYF.

CDR3 amino acids: CASSRGTGGNQPQHF. In DNA, the CDR3 is TGTGCCAGCAGCCGAGGGACAGGGGGCAATCAGCCCCAGCATTTT. The rearrangement joins TRBV3-1 (or the pseudogene TRBV3-2) to TRBJ1-5; 10 bases are shared with TRBD1. There are 15 residues in the CDR3. After removal of 4 bases from V and 2 bases from J, the junction contained 2 bases not matched to a gene. Germline lookup yields CDR1 LGHDT and CDR2 YNNKEL (reference sequence).

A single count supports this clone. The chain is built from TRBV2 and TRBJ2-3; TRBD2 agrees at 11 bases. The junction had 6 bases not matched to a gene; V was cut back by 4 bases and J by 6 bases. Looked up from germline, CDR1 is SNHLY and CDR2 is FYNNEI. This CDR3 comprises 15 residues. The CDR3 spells CASSGTSGQTDTQYF. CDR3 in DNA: TGTGCCAGCAGTGGGACTAGCGGGCAAACCGATACGCAGTATTTT.

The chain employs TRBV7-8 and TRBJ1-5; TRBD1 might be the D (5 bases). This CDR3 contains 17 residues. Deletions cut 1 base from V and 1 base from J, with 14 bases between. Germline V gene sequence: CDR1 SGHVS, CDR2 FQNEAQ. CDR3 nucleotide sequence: TGTGCCAGCAGCTTAGGTCTGGGCAGGGCCAGCAATCAGCCCCAGCATTTT. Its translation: CASSLGLGRASNQPQHF.

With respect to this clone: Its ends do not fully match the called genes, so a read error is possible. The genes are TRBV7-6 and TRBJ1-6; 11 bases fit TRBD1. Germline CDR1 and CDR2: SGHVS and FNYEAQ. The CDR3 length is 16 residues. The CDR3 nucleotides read TGTGCCAGCAGCTTATTTGGGACAGGGGGTAATACACCCCTCCACTTT. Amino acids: CASSLFGTGGNTPLHF.

This CDR3 reads CSASTLEIRDEQFF. CDR3 sequence (DNA): TGCAGTGCTAGTACGCTCGAAATTCGAGATGAGCAGTTCTTC. The rearrangement joins TRBV20-1 to TRBJ2-1; D is unclear. Germline V gene lookup returns CDR1 DFQATT and CDR2 SNEGSKA (reference sequence). The CDR3 contains 14 residues. Trimming took off 3 bases at V and 8 bases at J, with 17 bases between the two ends.

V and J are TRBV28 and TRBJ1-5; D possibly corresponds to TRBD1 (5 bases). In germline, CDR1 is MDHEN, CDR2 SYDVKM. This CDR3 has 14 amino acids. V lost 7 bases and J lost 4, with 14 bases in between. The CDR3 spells CASNPAGVNQPQHF. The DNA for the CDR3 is TGTGCCAGCAACCCTGCGGGGGTGAATCAGCCCCAGCATTTT.

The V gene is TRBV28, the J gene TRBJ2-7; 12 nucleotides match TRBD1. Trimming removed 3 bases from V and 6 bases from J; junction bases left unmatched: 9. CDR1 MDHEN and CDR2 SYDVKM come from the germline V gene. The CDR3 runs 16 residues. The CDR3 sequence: CASSLLTGTGGAEQYF. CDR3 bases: TGTGCCAGCAGTTTGTTAACCGGGACAGGGGGCGCCGAGCAGTACTTC.

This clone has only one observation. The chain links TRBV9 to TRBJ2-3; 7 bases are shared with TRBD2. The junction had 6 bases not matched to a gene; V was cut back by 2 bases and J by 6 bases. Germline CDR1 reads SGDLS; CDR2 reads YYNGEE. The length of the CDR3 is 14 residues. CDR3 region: CASSVWGGGDTQYF. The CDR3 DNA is TGTGCCAGCAGCGTTTGGGGGGGAGGTGATACGCAGTATTTT.

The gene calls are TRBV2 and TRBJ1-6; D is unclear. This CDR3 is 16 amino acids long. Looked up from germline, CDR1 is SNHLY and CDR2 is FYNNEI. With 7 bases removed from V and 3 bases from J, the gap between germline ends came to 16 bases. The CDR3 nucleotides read TGTGCCAGCACCCCCGGACGAGGGTTCTATAATTCACCCCTCCACTTT. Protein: CASTPGRGFYNSPLHF.

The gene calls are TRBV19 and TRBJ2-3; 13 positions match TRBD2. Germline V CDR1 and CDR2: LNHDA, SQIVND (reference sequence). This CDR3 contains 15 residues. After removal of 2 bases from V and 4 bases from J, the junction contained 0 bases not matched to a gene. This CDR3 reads CASSITSGGADTQYF. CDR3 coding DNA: TGTGCCAGTAGTATAACTAGCGGGGGGGCAGATACGCAGTATTTT.

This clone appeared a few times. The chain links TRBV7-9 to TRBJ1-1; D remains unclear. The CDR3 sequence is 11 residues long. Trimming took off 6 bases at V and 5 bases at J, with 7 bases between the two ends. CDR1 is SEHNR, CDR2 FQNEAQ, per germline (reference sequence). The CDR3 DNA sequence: TGTGCCAGCAGTGGGAGGACTGAAGCTTTCTTT. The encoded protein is CASSGRTEAFF.

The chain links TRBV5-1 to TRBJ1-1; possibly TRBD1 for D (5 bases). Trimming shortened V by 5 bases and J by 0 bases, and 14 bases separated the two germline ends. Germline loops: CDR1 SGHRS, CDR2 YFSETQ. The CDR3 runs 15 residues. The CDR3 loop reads CASRGTGGMNTEAFF. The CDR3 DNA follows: TGCGCCAGCAGGGGGACGGGGGGAATGAACACTGAAGCTTTCTTT.

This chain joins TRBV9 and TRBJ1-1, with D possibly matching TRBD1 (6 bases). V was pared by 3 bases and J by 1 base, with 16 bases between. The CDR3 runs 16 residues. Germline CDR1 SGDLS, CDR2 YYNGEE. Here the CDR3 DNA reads TGTGCCAGCAGCGGCGGCCGGACAGCTGCGAACACTGAAGCTTTCTTT. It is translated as CASSGGRTAANTEAFF.

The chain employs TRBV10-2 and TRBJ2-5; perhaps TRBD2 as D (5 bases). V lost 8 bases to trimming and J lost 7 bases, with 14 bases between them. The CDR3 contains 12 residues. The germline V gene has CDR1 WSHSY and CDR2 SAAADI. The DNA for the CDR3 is TGCGCCAGCGAACCCCCCAGCGGGACCCAGTACTTC. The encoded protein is CASEPPSGTQYF.

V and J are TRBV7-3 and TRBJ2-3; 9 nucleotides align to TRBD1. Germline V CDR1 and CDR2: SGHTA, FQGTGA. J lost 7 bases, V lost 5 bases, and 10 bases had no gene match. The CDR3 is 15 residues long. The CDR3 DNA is TGTGCCAGCAGCGCCGGGACAGGGCTCCAATATACGCAGTATTTT. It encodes CASSAGTGLQYTQYF.

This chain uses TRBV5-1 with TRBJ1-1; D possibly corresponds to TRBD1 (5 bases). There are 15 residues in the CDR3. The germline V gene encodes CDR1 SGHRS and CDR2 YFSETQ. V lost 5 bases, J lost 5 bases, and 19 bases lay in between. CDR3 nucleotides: TGCGCCAGCAGACAAGGGGATGAATTAAGGACTGAAGCTTTCTTT. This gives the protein CASRQGDELRTEAFF.

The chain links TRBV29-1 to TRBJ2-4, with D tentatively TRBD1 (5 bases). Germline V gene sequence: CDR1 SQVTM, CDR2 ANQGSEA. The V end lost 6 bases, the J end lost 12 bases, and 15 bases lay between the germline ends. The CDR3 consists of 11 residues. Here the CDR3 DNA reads TGCAGCGTCGTGGGGCCTTTTAGTCAGTACTTC. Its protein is CSVVGPFSQYF.

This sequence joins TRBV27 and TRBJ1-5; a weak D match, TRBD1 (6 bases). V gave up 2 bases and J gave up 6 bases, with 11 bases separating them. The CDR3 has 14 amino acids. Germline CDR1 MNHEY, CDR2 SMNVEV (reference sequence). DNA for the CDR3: TGTGCCAGCAGTTTAAGGGGGAAGGTTCAGCCCCAGCATTTT. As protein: CASSLRGKVQPQHF.

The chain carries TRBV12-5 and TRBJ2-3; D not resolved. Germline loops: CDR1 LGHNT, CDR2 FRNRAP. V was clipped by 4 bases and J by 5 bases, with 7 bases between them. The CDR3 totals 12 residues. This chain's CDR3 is CASGSLGDTQYF. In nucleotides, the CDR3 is TGTGCTAGTGGTTCCCTAGGAGATACGCAGTATTTT.

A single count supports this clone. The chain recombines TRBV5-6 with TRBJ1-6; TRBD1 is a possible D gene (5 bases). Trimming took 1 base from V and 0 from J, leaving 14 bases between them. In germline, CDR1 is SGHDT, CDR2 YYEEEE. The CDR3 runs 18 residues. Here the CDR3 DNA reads TGTGCCAGCAGCTTGATGGGGCCCCTGAGCTCCTATAATTCACCCCTCCACTTT. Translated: CASSLMGPLSSYNSPLHF.

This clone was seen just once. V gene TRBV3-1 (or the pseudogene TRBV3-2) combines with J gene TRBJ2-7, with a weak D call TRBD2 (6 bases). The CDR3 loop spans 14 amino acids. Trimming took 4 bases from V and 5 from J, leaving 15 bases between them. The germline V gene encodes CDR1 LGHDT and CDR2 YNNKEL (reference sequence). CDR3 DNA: TGTGCCAGCAGCCCCAGTCGGGGGAGGAACGAGCAGTACTTC. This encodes CASSPSRGRNEQYF.

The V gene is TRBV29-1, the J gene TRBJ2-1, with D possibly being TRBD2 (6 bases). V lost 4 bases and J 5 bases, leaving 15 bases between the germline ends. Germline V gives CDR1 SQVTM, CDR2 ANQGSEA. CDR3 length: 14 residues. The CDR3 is CSVGRLGGNNEQFF. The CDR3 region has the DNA TGCAGCGTTGGGAGACTAGGAGGCAACAATGAGCAGTTCTTC.

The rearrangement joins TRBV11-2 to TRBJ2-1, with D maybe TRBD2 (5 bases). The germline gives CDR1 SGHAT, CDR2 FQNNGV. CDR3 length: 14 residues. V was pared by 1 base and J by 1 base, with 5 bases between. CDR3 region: CASSLAGSYNEQFF. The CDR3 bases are TGTGCCAGCAGCTTAGCGGGGTCCTACAATGAGCAGTTCTTC.

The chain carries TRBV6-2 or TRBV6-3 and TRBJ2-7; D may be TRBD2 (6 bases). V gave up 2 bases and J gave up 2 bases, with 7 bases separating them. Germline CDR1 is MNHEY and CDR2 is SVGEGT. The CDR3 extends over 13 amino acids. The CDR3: CASSYAGPYEQYF. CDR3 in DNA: TGTGCCAGCAGTTACGCGGGGCCCTACGAGCAGTACTTC.

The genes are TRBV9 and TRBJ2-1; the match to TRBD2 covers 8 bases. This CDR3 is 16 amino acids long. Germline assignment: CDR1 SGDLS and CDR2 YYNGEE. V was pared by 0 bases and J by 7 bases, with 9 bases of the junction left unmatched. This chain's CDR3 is CASSVAVGGGRNEQFF. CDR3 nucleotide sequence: TGTGCCAGCAGCGTAGCAGTGGGCGGGGGGCGTAATGAGCAGTTCTTC.

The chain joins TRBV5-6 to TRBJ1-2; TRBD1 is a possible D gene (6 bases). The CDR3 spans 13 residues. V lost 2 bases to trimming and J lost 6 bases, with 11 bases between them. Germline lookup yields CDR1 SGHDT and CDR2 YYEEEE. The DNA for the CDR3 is TGTGCCAGCAGCTTTTTACAGGGTGATGGCTACACCTTC. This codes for CASSFLQGDGYTF.

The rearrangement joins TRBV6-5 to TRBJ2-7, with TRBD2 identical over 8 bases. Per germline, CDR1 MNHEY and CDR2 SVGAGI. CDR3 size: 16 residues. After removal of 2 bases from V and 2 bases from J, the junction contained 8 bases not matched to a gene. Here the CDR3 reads CASSYDAGGGPYEQYF. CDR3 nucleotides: TGTGCCAGCAGTTACGACGCGGGAGGAGGACCCTACGAGCAGTACTTC.